The source of this T cell receptor (beta chain) is a study of CD8+ T cells in alopecia areata. Looking at the study overall: Treatment of the treated patients consisted of oral tofacitinib, 5 to 10 mg twice daily. Severity among treated patients was scored by the percentage of scalp area affected.

Isolated RNA was reverse transcribed into cDNA used as the sequencing template. Generated by immunoSEQ multiplex PCR, the TCRdb table keeps only in-frame clones and is missing some. The table shows fewer than 250,000 clones, with 64% occurring only once. In this sample, this clone turned up a few times. Its antigen is unidentified. Treatment given: oral pan-JAK inhibitor, 5-10 mg twice daily. A FACSAria was used to sort CD4+ and CD8+ T cells. These cells came from PBMCs. Overall study findings and caveats: Lesional scalp exceeded normal scalp in clonality, especially in alopecia totalis/universalis.

The CDR3 is made up of 13 amino acids. CDR1 and CDR2 from the germline V gene are SQVTM and ANQGSEA. Trimming cost V 4 bases and J 0 bases, with 6 bases left between them. The sample was CD4+ T cells sorted from blood, taken at week 4, from a patient treated with tofacitinib. The source of this sequence is a human donor with alopecia areata. The chain is built from TRBV29-1 and TRBJ2-2; tentatively, D is TRBD1 (5 bases). The CDR3 DNA reads as TGCAGCGTTGGACAGCCGAACACCGGGGAGCTGTTTTTT. Encoded protein: CSVGQPNTGELFF.